These T cell receptor beta chains were read from a single sample in a study of OX40 agonist ivuxolimab in advanced cancers. Profiling relied on immunoSEQ multiplex PCR, and the TCRdb table lists in-frame clones only, not all of them. The data hold 57,000 or so clones, with around 90% observed a single time. Sequenced material: CD4+ or CD8+ T cells sorted from blood, taken in a trial of the OX40 agonist ivuxolimab. The receptor set was obtained from an adult with an advanced solid tumor such as melanoma, head and neck, liver or kidney cancer. The CDR3 runs from the conserved cysteine through the conserved F or W. A D gene is named only where the DNA matches it firmly. Clone sizes are given selectively: once, few, many, or a class where the clone is expanded.

V	D	J	size	DNA	CDR3
TRBV30	TRBD2	TRBJ2-2	medium-sized	TGTGCCTGGAGAGGGAGGGTGAGAGGCACCGGGGAGCTGTTTTTT	CAWRGRVRGTGELFF
TRBV5-8	TRBD1	TRBJ1-2	once	TGTGCCAGCAGCATCGGGACAGTGGCCCACTTTGGCTACACCTTC	CASSIGTVAHFGYTF
TRBV30	-	TRBJ2-6	-	TGTGCCTGGAGTGGAGAGTCTGGGGCCAACGTCCTGACTTTC	CAWSGESGANVLTF
TRBV5-4	-	TRBJ2-1	-	TGTGCCAGCAGTCCCTCCGTCCATGAGCAGTTCTTC	CASSPSVHEQFF
TRBV5-8	-	TRBJ1-2	-	TGTGCCAGCAGCTTCACACAGGGCGGGGGCGGCTACACCTTC	CASSFTQGGGGYTF
TRBV2	-	TRBJ2-4	-	TGTGCCAGCAGTGGGCCTTCCAAAAACATTCAGTACTTC	CASSGPSKNIQYF
TRBV5-1	-	TRBJ2-3	-	TGCGCCAGCAGCCCGAGACACAGCACAGATACGCAGTATTTT	CASSPRHSTDTQYF
TRBV9	TRBD1	TRBJ1-1	-	TGTGCCAGCAGCGTAGGGGGGGGACAGGTGAACACTGAAGCTTTCTTT	CASSVGGGQVNTEAFF
TRBV11-2	-	TRBJ2-7	-	TGTGCCAGCAGCTGGATGTTAGCGAACTCCTACGAGCAGTACTTC	CASSWMLANSYEQYF
TRBV6-1	-	TRBJ1-3	-	TGTGCCAGCAGTCTACCGTCTGACACCATATATTTT	CASSLPSDTIYF
TRBV18	-	TRBJ2-3	-	TGTGCCAGCTCACTTGGGACCACAGATACGCAGTATTTT	CASSLGTTDTQYF
TRBV5-4	-	TRBJ1-2	-	TGTGCCAGCAGCTTGGCAGGGCACTATGGCTACACCTTC	CASSLAGHYGYTF
TRBV5-6	-	TRBJ1-2	-	TGTGCCAGCAGCTTGGAAGGGTTATACTATGGCTACACCTTC	CASSLEGLYYGYTF
TRBV7-8	-	TRBJ2-7	once	TGTGCCAGCAGCTTATTGGGGGGGCGGTACGAGCAGTACTTC	CASSLLGGRYEQYF
TRBV18	-	TRBJ2-2	-	TGTGCCAGCTCACCTAAGGACAGCACCGGGGAGCTGTTTTTT	CASSPKDSTGELFF
TRBV5-3	-	TRBJ2-1	-	TGTGCCGGCTCGGTCTCCTCCTACAATGAGCAGTTCTTC	CAGSVSSYNEQFF
TRBV9	-	TRBJ1-4	-	TGTGCCAGCAGCGCTCAGGGGAATAATGAAAAACTGTTTTTT	CASSAQGNNEKLFF
TRBV5-1	TRBD2	TRBJ2-2	-	TGCGCCAGCATTCGAGGGACTACGAACACCGGGGAGCTGTTTTTT	CASIRGTTNTGELFF
TRBV18	TRBD2	TRBJ2-4	-	TGTGCCAGCTCACCACGGACTAGCGGGAGTACCAAAAACATTCAGTACTTC	CASSPRTSGSTKNIQYF
TRBV6-6	TRBD2	TRBJ2-7	-	TGTGCCAGCAGTTACGGCGGGAGGGCCACCGAGCAGTACTTC	CASSYGGRATEQYF
TRBV5-4	-	TRBJ1-1	-	TGTGCCAGCAGCCAAGTGAGGGAGGACACTGAAGCTTTCTTT	CASSQVREDTEAFF
TRBV11-2	TRBD2	TRBJ2-1	-	TGTGCCAGCAGCTTAAGTAGCGGGGGGAGCTCCTACAATGAGCAGTTCTTC	CASSLSSGGSSYNEQFF
TRBV18	TRBD1	TRBJ2-4	-	TGTGCCAGCTCACCACCGAATAGGGGGCGGGAAAACATTCAGTACTTC	CASSPPNRGRENIQYF
TRBV19	-	TRBJ2-3	-	TGTGCCAGTAGTATAGTGCGGGGACCCACAGATACGCAGTATTTT	CASSIVRGPTDTQYF
TRBV2	TRBD2	TRBJ2-3	-	TGTGCCAGCAGTGAGATGGGCGGGGGGGTCCCCACAGATACGCAGTATTTT	CASSEMGGGVPTDTQYF
TRBV10-3	-	TRBJ2-7	-	TGTGCCATCGCCCCCAGGCCAGGCCCCACCTACGAGCAGTACTTC	CAIAPRPGPTYEQYF
TRBV9	TRBD2	TRBJ2-5	-	TGTGCCAGCAGCGTAGTGGCTAGCGGACAAGAGACCCAGTACTTC	CASSVVASGQETQYF
TRBV2	-	TRBJ2-5	once	TGTGCCAGCAGTGAAGTTGAGACCCAGTACTTC	CASSEVETQYF
TRBV7-3	-	TRBJ2-2	-	TGTGCCAGCAGCTTATACGTTTCGGCCCCTCGGCGGACCGGGGAGCTGTTTTTT	CASSLYVSAPRRTGELFF
TRBV9	-	TRBJ1-3	-	TGTGCCAGCAGCGGGGACCTTCCAGACATCGCCGGAAACACCATATATTTT	CASSGDLPDIAGNTIYF
TRBV6-4	-	TRBJ1-5	once	TGTGCCAGCAGTGAACAGGGTGGTCAGCCCCAGCATTTT	CASSEQGGQPQHF
TRBV18	-	TRBJ1-2	-	TGTGCCAGCTCACCTCGGAGGGGGGACGTCTATGGCTACACCTTC	CASSPRRGDVYGYTF
TRBV15	-	TRBJ2-1	-	TGTGCCACCAGTCCCGGAAACCTTTTTGCGAATGAGCAGTTCTTC	CATSPGNLFANEQFF
TRBV27	-	TRBJ1-6	-	TGTGCCAGCAGCCCACGGGGGTCACCCCTCCACTTT	CASSPRGSPLHF
TRBV11-2	-	TRBJ2-3	-	TGTGCCAGCAGCTTAGCCGGTAGCCGCACAGATACGCAGTATTTT	CASSLAGSRTDTQYF
TRBV5-1	-	TRBJ2-7	-	TGCGCCAGCAGCTTGGGAGCCTACGAGCAGTACTTC	CASSLGAYEQYF
TRBV7-8	-	TRBJ1-2	-	TGTGCCAGCAGCTTAGGGTTAGGGGGGGCGCAGGGCTACACCTTC	CASSLGLGGAQGYTF
TRBV5-1	-	TRBJ1-2	-	TGCGCCAGCAGCTTGGACATCGGTAGTTATGGCTACACCTTC	CASSLDIGSYGYTF
TRBV11-2	-	TRBJ2-2	-	TGTGCCAGCAGCTTAGATAGGGCCGGGGAGCTGTTTTTT	CASSLDRAGELFF
TRBV7-2	-	TRBJ1-5	-	TGTGCCAGCAGCTTGGGGGGGACACCCAATCAGCCCCAGCATTTT	CASSLGGTPNQPQHF